This is a list of T cell receptor beta chains from one sample in a study of T cells after posttransplantation cyclophosphamide. Sequencing used immunoSEQ multiplex PCR; TCRdb keeps in-frame clones, though not all of them. The repertoire holds around 15,000 clones, around 85% seen once, with around 27% in the top ten. The input for sequencing was PBMCs, taken after allogeneic stem cell transplant with calcineurin inhibitor and methotrexate. These TCRs come from a female patient aged 18-30 years who received an allogeneic stem cell transplant from an unrelated donor, was CMV-positive, and had acute and chronic GVHD. A share of the T cells may be of graft donor origin. CDR3s include the opening cysteine and the closing phenylalanine or tryptophan. The D gene is left open where the match is weak. Some rows have no size entry. The others give once, few or many, or a class for an expanded clone.

v_gene	abundance	d_gene	j_gene	CDR3aa	CDR3nt
TRBV13	NA	NA	TRBJ2-1	CASSSRQVDNEQFF	TGTGCCAGCAGCTCCAGACAGGTGGACAATGAGCAGTTCTTC
TRBV7-4	NA	TRBD2	TRBJ2-1	CASSPRGVSYNEQFF	TGTGCCAGCAGCCCTCGGGGGGTATCCTACAATGAGCAGTTCTTC
TRBV11-2	NA	TRBD1	TRBJ1-1	CASSPTTGWDTEAFF	TGTGCCAGCAGCCCAACGACAGGGTGGGACACTGAAGCTTTCTTT
TRBV25-1	once	TRBD1	TRBJ2-1	CASSEGWRTGGSEQFF	TGTGCCAGCAGTGAGGGCTGGCGGACAGGGGGTAGTGAGCAGTTCTTC
TRBV29-1	NA	NA	TRBJ1-1	CSVEDERVRTEAFF	TGCAGCGTTGAAGATGAGAGGGTACGCACTGAAGCTTTCTTT
TRBV29-1	NA	NA	TRBJ2-7	CSVALWGRESYEQYF	TGCAGCGTGGCCTTATGGGGGCGGGAGAGCTACGAGCAGTACTTC
TRBV6-5	NA	NA	TRBJ2-1	CASRAGHEQFF	TGTGCCAGCAGGGCCGGACACGAGCAGTTCTTC
TRBV18	NA	TRBD2	TRBJ2-3	CASSPAGLAGARSTDTQYF	TGTGCCAGCTCACCGGCGGGACTAGCGGGAGCACGTAGCACAGATACGCAGTATTTT
TRBV9	NA	TRBD2	TRBJ2-3	CASSDLAGATDTQYF	TGTGCCAGCAGCGACCTAGCGGGAGCCACAGATACGCAGTATTTT
TRBV5-1	NA	TRBD1	TRBJ1-4	CASSWRTGATNEKLFF	TGCGCCAGCAGCTGGCGGACAGGCGCAACTAATGAAAAACTGTTTTTT
TRBV5-4	NA	TRBD2	TRBJ2-3	CASSLQAGGEHTQYF	TGTGCCAGCAGCTTACAAGCGGGAGGGGAACATACGCAGTATTTT
TRBV5-4	NA	TRBD2	TRBJ2-7	CASSLGTSGISEQYF	TGTGCCAGCAGCCTAGGGACTAGCGGGATCAGCGAGCAGTACTTC
TRBV5-1	once	NA	TRBJ2-5	CASCQEGHYQETQYF	TGCGCCAGCTGTCAAGAGGGACACTATCAAGAGACCCAGTACTTC
TRBV4-2	NA	TRBD1	TRBJ1-5	CASSQEAGGRMNQPQHF	TGTGCCAGCAGCCAAGAGGCAGGGGGCCGGATGAATCAGCCCCAGCATTTT
TRBV27	few	NA	TRBJ2-7	CASSLYGSYEQYF	TGTGCCAGCAGTTTATACGGGTCCTACGAGCAGTACTTC
TRBV7-2	NA	NA	TRBJ2-7	CASSLVSGTEQYF	TGTGCCAGCAGCTTAGTGAGTGGTACCGAGCAGTACTTC
TRBV28	NA	NA	TRBJ2-2	CASSVGLDPGELFF	TGTGCCAGCAGTGTGGGACTTGACCCCGGGGAGCTGTTTTTT
TRBV15	NA	TRBD2	TRBJ2-1	CATTLGKTSAYNEQFF	TGTGCCACCACCTTGGGAAAGACTAGCGCATACAATGAGCAGTTCTTC
TRBV19	NA	TRBD1	TRBJ2-1	CASSMDRVGNEQFF	TGTGCCAGTAGTATGGACAGGGTGGGGAATGAGCAGTTCTTC
TRBV19	once	TRBD2	TRBJ2-5	CASSRVSGRKETQYF	TGTGCCAGTAGCAGAGTGAGCGGGAGAAAGGAGACCCAGTACTTC
TRBV2	NA	NA	TRBJ2-7	CASSSGQYEQYF	TGTGCCAGCAGCTCCGGACAGTACGAGCAGTACTTC
TRBV5-4	NA	TRBD1	TRBJ2-3	CASSSPGTGVDTQYF	TGTGCCAGCAGCTCTCCCGGGACAGGGGTAGATACGCAGTATTTT
TRBV4-1	few	NA	TRBJ2-7	CASSLVSSSYEQYF	TGCGCCAGCAGCTTGGTTAGTAGCTCCTACGAGCAGTACTTC
TRBV28	NA	NA	TRBJ2-5	CASSPDETGGFRETQYF	TGTGCCAGCAGCCCCGATGAGACAGGAGGCTTCCGAGAGACCCAGTACTTC
TRBV27	once	TRBD2	TRBJ2-1	CASSPEAGRSYNEQFF	TGTGCCAGCAGTCCAGAAGCGGGAAGGTCCTACAATGAGCAGTTCTTC